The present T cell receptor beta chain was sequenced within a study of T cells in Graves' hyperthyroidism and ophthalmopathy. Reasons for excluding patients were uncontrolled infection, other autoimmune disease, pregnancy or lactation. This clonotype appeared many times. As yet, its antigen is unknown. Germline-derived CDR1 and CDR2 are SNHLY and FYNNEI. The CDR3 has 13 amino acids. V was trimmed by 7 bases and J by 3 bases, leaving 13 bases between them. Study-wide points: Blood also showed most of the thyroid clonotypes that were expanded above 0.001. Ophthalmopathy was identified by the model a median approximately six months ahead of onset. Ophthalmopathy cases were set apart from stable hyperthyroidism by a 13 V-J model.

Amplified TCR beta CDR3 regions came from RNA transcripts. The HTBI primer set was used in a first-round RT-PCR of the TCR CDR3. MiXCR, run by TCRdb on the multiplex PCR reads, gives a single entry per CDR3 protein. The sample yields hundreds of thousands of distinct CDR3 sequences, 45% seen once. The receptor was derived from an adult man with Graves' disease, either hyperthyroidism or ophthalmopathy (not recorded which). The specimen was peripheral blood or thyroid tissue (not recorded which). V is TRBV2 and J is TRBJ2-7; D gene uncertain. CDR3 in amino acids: CASTLHGGYEQYF. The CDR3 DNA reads TGTGCCAGCACACTCCACGGCGGCTACGAGCAGTACTTC.